This T cell receptor (beta chain) was identified during a study of CD8+ T cells in alopecia areata (dated by TCRdb to the late 2010s). Describing the broader study: Skin from C3H/HeJ donors with spontaneous alopecia (6-12 months old) was grafted onto female C3H/HeJ recipients that were roughly 7-10 weeks old. The study used high-throughput TCRbeta sequencing to examine T cell clonal expansion in alopecia areata, in both the C3H/HeJ mouse model and human patients. Human TCRbeta sequencing covered scalp tissue and sorted CD4+ and CD8+ peripheral blood T cells from patchy and totalis/universalis alopecia areata patients and healthy controls. Clonality in the scalp was compared among normal scalp (n=4), patchy alopecia areata scalp (n=8), and alopecia totalis/universalis scalp (n=8). RNA was extracted with the PAXgene miRNA kit for fixed scalp, the miRNeasy kit for PBMCs, and the RNeasy kit for mouse skin. TCRbeta CDR3 regions were amplified by immunoSEQ multiplex PCR with 35 Vbeta forward and 13 Jbeta reverse primers.

In the germline V gene (reference sequence), CDR1 corresponds to NNHNN and CDR2 to SYGAGS. Between the V and J ends, shortened by 0 bases and 3 bases respectively, the junction contains 7 bases. Its CDR3 holds 13 amino acids, cysteine through phenylalanine. Part of the CDR3 DNA is given, 27 bases translated from base 1. General study outcomes and caveats: Lesional scalp, especially in alopecia totalis/universalis, showed higher clonality and more expanded CD8+ clones than normal scalp, suggesting antigenic drive. Scalp TCR repertoire analysis is complicated because resident alphabeta T cells in normal human skin are also sequenced, whereas mouse skin is dominated by gammadelta T cells. Compared with mice, TCR sequences shared between patients were less clear, possibly partly because of HLA diversity across the patient population.

Library creation used the immunoSEQ multiplex PCR assay. RNA was extracted from all samples and reverse transcribed into cDNA as template for TCR sequencing. SuperScript III was used to make first-strand cDNA, primed with a 2:1 mix of oligo-dT and random hexamers. A synthetic immune receptor repertoire was used to gauge amplification bias, and whatever bias remained was removed computationally. Sequencing of the libraries was done on Illumina HiSeq using 60 bp reads that spanned the CDR3 and were read from J toward V. The original pipeline was this. After raw reads were preprocessed to remove errors, the CDR3 was defined following IMGT conventions as running from the conserved cysteine to phenylalanine. Clonality was computed as 1 minus the Shannon entropy, with the entropy normalized by log2 of the number of productive unique TCRs. Scalp TCRbeta sequences were cross-referenced with sorted blood CD4 and CD8 repertoires so that the CD4 or CD8 identity of scalp clones could be inferred. In its TCRdb copy, this immuneACCESS table keeps in-frame sequences only and misses some clones. Where compared with another copy, unresolved V genes explain less than half of these, and the others have no known cause. Clonal size and the V and J genes are those of that table, whereas D and trimming came from the DNA. There are around 100,000 clones in this sample, and none of them is a singleton. The ten top clones hold 15% to 20% of the sample.

In the case of this clone: Its binding antigen is unknown. For this mouse receptor, gene names and germline sequences are murine. The read stops 4 residues short of the end of the CDR3; the missing end is completed from the germline J gene.

This TCR was sampled from a C3H/HeJ mouse with alopecia areata. The MHC haplotype that this mouse strain carries is H2-k. Sequencing was done on a sample of lesional skin. Rearrangement joined TRBV13-2 to TRBJ2-7; a tentative D match to TRBD2 spans 5 bases. The sequenced CDR3 bases are TGTGCCAGCGGTGATGACTGGCTCTAT. This codes for CASGDDWLY. The full CDR3 protein is CASGDDWLYEQYF.